This TCR beta chain comes out of a study of blood T cell repertoires in COVID-19. Study in general: Collection of acute and convalescent COVID-19 samples took place in the United States, Italy and Spain. T cells, B-cell-depleted T cells, or PBMCs supplied cDNA or gDNA.

Per the authors' pipeline: Amplification from reference gene primers served as the basis for estimated nucleated cell counts. The repertoire was sequenced with immunoSEQ multiplex PCR; TCRdb's copy has only in-frame clones and lacks some. The V and J calls and the clone size are those of that table, but D and trimming were determined from the DNA. The sample shows a few hundred thousand clones, 70% to 90% of them seen only once. Looked up from germline, CDR1 is WNHNN and CDR2 is SYGVQD (reference sequence). This CDR3 region has 22 residues. V shed 0 bases, J shed 0 bases, and the junction held 20 bases outside the gene matches.

Sequencing was performed on peripheral blood. The TCR was taken from a man aged 50 to 60 with acute or convalescent COVID-19. The chain couples TRBV10-1 to TRBJ2-5; TRBD1 matches 9 bases. As DNA, the CDR3 is TGCGCCAGCAGTGAGTCGGGACAGGGTCTTTCTCGGGTCCCGACGTACCAAGAGACCCAGTACTTC. This codes for CASSESGQGLSRVPTYQETQYF.